This T cell receptor beta chain was recovered during a study of identical twins. The study, taken as a whole, reports: Abundant beta clonotypes from cord blood had fewer insertions, unlike memory repertoires, which showed none.

The authors used template switching to add a universal primer site and gave cDNA unique molecular identifiers. One entry per CDR3 protein, called by TCRdb with MiXCR from the 5' RACE reads. Of about 1.7 million distinct CDR3 sequences listed, about 30% are singletons. This clonotype was seen ten or more times. The antigen remains unidentified. Losses at the gene ends were 1 base for V and 3 bases for J; bases not matched to a gene: 2. Germline CDR1 and CDR2: SGHTA and FQGNSA. This CDR3 is built from 16 residues. This TCR derives from a newborn girl in good health. The chain has TRBV7-2 and TRBJ1-5; 11 bases match TRBD1. Sample: cord blood. The CDR3 DNA sequence: TGTGCCAGCAGCTTAGGGACAGGGGGCTCCAATCAGCCCCAGCATTTT. Its translation is CASSLGTGGSNQPQHF.